This record covers a single T cell receptor (beta chain). Its antigen is not identified. This sample is drawn from a study of CD8+ T cells in alopecia areata. The J segment lost 8 bases and the V segment lost 4 bases, leaving 12 bases of the junction unmatched. Looked up from germline, CDR1 is SGDLS and CDR2 is YYNGEE. This CDR3 contains 15 residues. Treatment given: oral pan-JAK inhibitor, 5-10 mg twice daily. cDNA serving as the sequencing template came from extracted, reverse transcribed RNA. This table comes from immunoSEQ multiplex PCR, and its TCRdb copy is limited to in-frame clones, with some not included. The repertoire holds more than 200,000 clones, with about 40% as singletons. Study-wide results and caveats: Scalp clonality, together with expanded CD8+ clones among the top 100, fell significantly with tofacitinib. Normal scalp had lower clonality than lesional scalp, with alopecia totalis/universalis lesions showing this most strongly. Numerous expanded lesional clones remained in scalp and blood during tofacitinib.

This clonotype was sampled from a human donor with alopecia areata. This rearrangement joins TRBV9 to TRBJ1-2, with TRBD1 matching over 9 bases. This specimen was CD4+ T cells sorted from blood, taken around week 36, from a patient treated with tofacitinib. DNA of the CDR3: TGTGCCAGCAGCCCCCTTGGAGGACAGGGGTCCGGCTACACCTTC. Its protein product is CASSPLGGQGSGYTF. Combining the CDR3 with reference TRBV9 and TRBJ1-2 gives the whole variable domain DSGVTQTPKHLITATGQRVTLRCSPRSGDLSVYWYQQSLDQGLQFLIQYYNGEERAKGNILERFSAQQFPDLHSELNLSSLELGDSALYFCASSPLGGQGSGYTFGSGTRLTVV.